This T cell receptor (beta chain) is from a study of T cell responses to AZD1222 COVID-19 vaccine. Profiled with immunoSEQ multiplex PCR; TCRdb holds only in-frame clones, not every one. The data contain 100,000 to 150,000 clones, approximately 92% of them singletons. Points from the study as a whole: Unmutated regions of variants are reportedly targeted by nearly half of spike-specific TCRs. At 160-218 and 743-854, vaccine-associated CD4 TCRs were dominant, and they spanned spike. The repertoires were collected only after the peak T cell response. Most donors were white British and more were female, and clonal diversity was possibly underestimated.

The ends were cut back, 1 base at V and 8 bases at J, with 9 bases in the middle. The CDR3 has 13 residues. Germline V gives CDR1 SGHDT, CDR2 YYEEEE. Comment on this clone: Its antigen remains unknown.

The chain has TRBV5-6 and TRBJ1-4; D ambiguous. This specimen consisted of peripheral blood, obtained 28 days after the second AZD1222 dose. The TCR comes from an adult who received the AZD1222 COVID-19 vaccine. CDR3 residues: CASSLTLREKLFF. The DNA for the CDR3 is TGTGCCAGCAGCTTGACCCTACGGGAAAAACTGTTTTTT.